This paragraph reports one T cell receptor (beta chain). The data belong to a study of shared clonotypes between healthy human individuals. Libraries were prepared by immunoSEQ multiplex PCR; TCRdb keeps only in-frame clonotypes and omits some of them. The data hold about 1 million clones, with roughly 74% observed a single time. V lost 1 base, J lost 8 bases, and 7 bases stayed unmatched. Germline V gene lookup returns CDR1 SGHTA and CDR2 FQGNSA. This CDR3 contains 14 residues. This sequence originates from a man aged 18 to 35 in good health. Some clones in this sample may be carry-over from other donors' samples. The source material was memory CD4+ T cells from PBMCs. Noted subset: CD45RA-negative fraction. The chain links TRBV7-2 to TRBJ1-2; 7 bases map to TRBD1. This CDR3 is CASSLGGQLGGYTF. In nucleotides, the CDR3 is TGTGCCAGCAGCTTAGGGGGACAGTTGGGAGGCTACACCTTC.